The rows below give T cell receptor beta chains drawn from one sample of a study of T cell responses to AZD1222 COVID-19 vaccine. Here immunoSEQ multiplex PCR was the method, and the copy in TCRdb shows in-frame clones only, minus some. The table includes 100,000 to 150,000 clones, around 90% detected once. This specimen consisted of peripheral blood, obtained on day 0 of AZD1222 vaccination. All receptors come from an adult in good health. Both conserved end residues are trimmed from each CDR3. The D gene is left open where the match is weak. Where a row states a size, it is once, few, many or the class of an expanded clone; other rows omit it.

clone_size: .
v_call: TRBV5-1
j_call: TRBJ1-3
d_call: TRBD1
cdr3_aa: ASSPGQGPVTISGNTIY

clone_size: .
v_call: TRBV5-6
j_call: TRBJ2-7
d_call: .
cdr3_aa: ASSLNLGPYEQY

clone_size: .
v_call: TRBV3-1/TRBV3-2
j_call: TRBJ2-2
d_call: .
cdr3_aa: ASSLIPGELF

clone_size: few
v_call: TRBV29-1
j_call: TRBJ1-2
d_call: .
cdr3_aa: SVENPWGYT

clone_size: .
v_call: TRBV14
j_call: TRBJ2-3
d_call: TRBD2
cdr3_aa: ASSRGTSGSTDTQY

clone_size: .
v_call: TRBV11-2
j_call: TRBJ2-7
d_call: TRBD2
cdr3_aa: ASSPWPGGSYEQY

clone_size: .
v_call: TRBV29-1
j_call: TRBJ2-1
d_call: TRBD1
cdr3_aa: SVTGTGGIISYNEQF

clone_size: once
v_call: TRBV9
j_call: TRBJ1-1
d_call: .
cdr3_aa: ASSVVGGPSNTEAF

clone_size: .
v_call: TRBV2
j_call: TRBJ2-3
d_call: .
cdr3_aa: ASSYETAEDTQY

clone_size: .
v_call: TRBV24-1
j_call: TRBJ2-1
d_call: TRBD2
cdr3_aa: ATSDRGLAGDEQF

clone_size: .
v_call: TRBV2
j_call: TRBJ1-5
d_call: .
cdr3_aa: ASRRRVVGGWNQPQH

clone_size: .
v_call: TRBV28
j_call: TRBJ2-1
d_call: .
cdr3_aa: ASGVPYNEQF

clone_size: .
v_call: TRBV25-1
j_call: TRBJ2-2
d_call: TRBD1
cdr3_aa: ASSGDRVHTGELF

clone_size: few
v_call: TRBV15
j_call: TRBJ1-2
d_call: TRBD1
cdr3_aa: ATSRQGPNYGYT

clone_size: .
v_call: TRBV7-3
j_call: TRBJ2-7
d_call: TRBD1
cdr3_aa: ASSSDRGTAEQY

clone_size: .
v_call: TRBV29-1
j_call: TRBJ1-2
d_call: TRBD1
cdr3_aa: SVTRQGAIGYT

clone_size: .
v_call: TRBV19
j_call: TRBJ2-7
d_call: .
cdr3_aa: ASSKGGYEQY

clone_size: few
v_call: TRBV24-1
j_call: TRBJ2-2
d_call: TRBD1
cdr3_aa: ATSDLGRTGGLNTGELF

clone_size: once
v_call: TRBV7-3
j_call: TRBJ1-3
d_call: TRBD1
cdr3_aa: ASSSDRVTGNTIY

clone_size: .
v_call: TRBV9
j_call: TRBJ2-7
d_call: TRBD2
cdr3_aa: ASSVGGGRAYEQY

clone_size: once
v_call: TRBV30
j_call: TRBJ2-1
d_call: .
cdr3_aa: AWSYSYNEQF

clone_size: few
v_call: TRBV29-1
j_call: TRBJ1-1
d_call: TRBD1
cdr3_aa: SVGDRLNTEAF

clone_size: .
v_call: TRBV10-3
j_call: TRBJ2-7
d_call: TRBD2
cdr3_aa: AISDNGRAYEQY

clone_size: .
v_call: TRBV6-5
j_call: TRBJ2-7
d_call: TRBD2
cdr3_aa: ASSYSGEGAYEQY

clone_size: .
v_call: TRBV28
j_call: TRBJ1-1
d_call: .
cdr3_aa: ASSSRLTGTEAF

clone_size: .
v_call: TRBV6-1
j_call: TRBJ2-2
d_call: TRBD2
cdr3_aa: ASSESKPGLLKNTGELF

clone_size: .
v_call: TRBV7-2
j_call: TRBJ2-1
d_call: TRBD2
cdr3_aa: ASSERTRTPLRVKF

clone_size: few
v_call: TRBV5-6
j_call: TRBJ2-1
d_call: TRBD2
cdr3_aa: ASSLATSGHNEQF

clone_size: .
v_call: TRBV2
j_call: TRBJ2-3
d_call: .
cdr3_aa: ASSDTQY

clone_size: .
v_call: TRBV5-4
j_call: TRBJ1-1
d_call: .
cdr3_aa: ASSLDGGTWGESF